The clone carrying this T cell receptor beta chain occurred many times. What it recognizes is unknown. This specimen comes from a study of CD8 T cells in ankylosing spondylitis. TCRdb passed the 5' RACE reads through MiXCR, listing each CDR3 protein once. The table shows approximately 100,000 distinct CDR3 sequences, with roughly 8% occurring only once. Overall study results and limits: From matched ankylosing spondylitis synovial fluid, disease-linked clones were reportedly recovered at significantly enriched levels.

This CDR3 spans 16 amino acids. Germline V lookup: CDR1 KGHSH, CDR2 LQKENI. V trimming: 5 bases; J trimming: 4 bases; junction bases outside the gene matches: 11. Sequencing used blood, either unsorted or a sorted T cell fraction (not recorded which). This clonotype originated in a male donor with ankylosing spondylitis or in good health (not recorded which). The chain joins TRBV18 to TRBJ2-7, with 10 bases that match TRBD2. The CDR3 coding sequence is TGTGCCAGCTCATCATTTACTAGCGGGGTGTCGTACGAGCAGTACTTC. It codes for CASSSFTSGVSYEQYF.